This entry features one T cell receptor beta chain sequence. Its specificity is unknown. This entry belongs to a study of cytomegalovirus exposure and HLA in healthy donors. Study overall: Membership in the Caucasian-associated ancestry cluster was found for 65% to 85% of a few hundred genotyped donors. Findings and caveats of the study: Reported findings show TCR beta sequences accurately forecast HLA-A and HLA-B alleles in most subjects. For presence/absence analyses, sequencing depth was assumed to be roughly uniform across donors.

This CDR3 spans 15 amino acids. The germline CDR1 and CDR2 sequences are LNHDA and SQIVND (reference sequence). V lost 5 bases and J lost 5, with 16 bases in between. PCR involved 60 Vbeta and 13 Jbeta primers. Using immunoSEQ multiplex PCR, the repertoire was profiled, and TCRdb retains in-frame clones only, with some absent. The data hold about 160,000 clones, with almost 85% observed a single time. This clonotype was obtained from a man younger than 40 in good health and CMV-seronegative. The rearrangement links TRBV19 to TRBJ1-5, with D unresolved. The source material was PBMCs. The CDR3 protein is CASSPRAGYDQPQHF. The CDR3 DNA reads TGTGCCAGTAGTCCCCGAGCCGGTTATGATCAGCCCCAGCATTTT.